This passage covers 3 T cell receptor beta chains from one sample sequenced in a study of T-cell memory formation after mild COVID-19. TCRdb reprocessed the 5' RACE reads via MiXCR and lists one record per CDR3 protein. The sample carries more than 300,000 distinct CDR3 sequences, around a fifth recorded once. The sample taken for sequencing was PBMCs or a T cell subset sorted from them (not recorded which). All receptors derive from a man younger than 30 who had mild COVID-19 (a few samples of this study predate the infection). Cell type and time point are not known.

Only one count was recorded for this clonotype. The V call is TRBV12-3 or TRBV12-4, the J call TRBJ2-3; tentative D call: TRBD1 (6 bases). The CDR3 is 13 amino acids. V was trimmed by 9 bases and J by 4 bases, leaving 14 bases between them. CDR3 bases: TGTGCCAGAAGCCTGGGGGCTCCAGATACGCAGTATTTT. Protein sequence: CARSLGAPDTQYF.

The chain recombines TRBV3-1 with TRBJ2-5; perhaps TRBD2 as D (5 bases). Between the trimmed V and J ends, which lost 4 bases and 3 bases, there was a span of 9 bases. The CDR3 is made up of 13 amino acids. Germline CDR1 reads LGHDT; CDR2 reads YNNKEL (reference sequence). DNA for the CDR3: TGTGCCAGCAGCCCGGGAATGGAAGAGACCCAGTACTTC. Encoded protein: CASSPGMEETQYF.

In this sample, this clonotype turned up a few times. The V call is TRBV19, the J call TRBJ2-4; perhaps TRBD1 as D (5 bases). Germline CDR1 and CDR2: LNHDA and SQIVND (reference sequence). The CDR3 spans 15 residues. The ends were cut back, 4 bases at V and 4 bases at J, with 14 bases in the middle. CDR3 sequence (DNA): TGTGCCAGTAGTACGTACAGGAGCTCAAAAAACATTCAGTACTTC. This translates into CASSTYRSSKNIQYF.